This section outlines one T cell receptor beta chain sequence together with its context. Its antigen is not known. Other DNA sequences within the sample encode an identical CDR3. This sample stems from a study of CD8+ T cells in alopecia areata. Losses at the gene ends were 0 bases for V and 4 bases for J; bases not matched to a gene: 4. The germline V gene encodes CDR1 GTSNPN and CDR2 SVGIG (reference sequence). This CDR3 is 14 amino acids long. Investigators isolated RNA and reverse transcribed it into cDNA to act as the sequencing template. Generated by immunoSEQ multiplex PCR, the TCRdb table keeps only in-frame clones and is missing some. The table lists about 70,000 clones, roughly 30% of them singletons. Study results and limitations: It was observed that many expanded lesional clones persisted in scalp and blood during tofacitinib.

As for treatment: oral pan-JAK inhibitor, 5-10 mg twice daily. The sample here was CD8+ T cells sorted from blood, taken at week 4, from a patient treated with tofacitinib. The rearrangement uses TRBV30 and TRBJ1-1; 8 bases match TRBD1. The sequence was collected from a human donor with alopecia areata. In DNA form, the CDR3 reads TGTGCCTGGAGTGTAGGTCAGGGGGCCACTGAAGCTTTCTTT. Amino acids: CAWSVGQGATEAFF. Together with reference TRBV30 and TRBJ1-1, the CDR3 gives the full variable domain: SQTIHQWPATLVQPVGSPLSLECTVEGTSNPNLYWYRQAAGRGLQLLFYSVGIGQISSEVPQNLSASRPQDRQFILSSKKLLLSDSGFYLCAWSVGQGATEAFFGQGTRLTVV.